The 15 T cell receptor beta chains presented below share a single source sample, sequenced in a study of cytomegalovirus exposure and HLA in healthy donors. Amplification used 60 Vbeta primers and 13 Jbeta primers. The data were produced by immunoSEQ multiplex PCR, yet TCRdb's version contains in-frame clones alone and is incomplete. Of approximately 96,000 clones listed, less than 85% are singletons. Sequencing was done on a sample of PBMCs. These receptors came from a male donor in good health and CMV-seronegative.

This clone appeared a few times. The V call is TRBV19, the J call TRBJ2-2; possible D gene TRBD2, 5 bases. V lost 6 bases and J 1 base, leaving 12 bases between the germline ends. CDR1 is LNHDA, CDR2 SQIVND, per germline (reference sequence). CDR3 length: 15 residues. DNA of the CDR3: TGTGCCAGTAGCGGAGCGGTCCTGAACACCGGGGAGCTGTTTTTT. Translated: CASSGAVLNTGELFF. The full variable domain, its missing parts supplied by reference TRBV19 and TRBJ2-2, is DGGITQSPKYLFRKEGQNVTLSCEQNLNHDAMYWYRQDPGQGLRLIYYSQIVNDFQKGDIAEGYSVSREKKESFPLTVTSAQKNPTAFYLCASSGAVLNTGELFFGEGSRLTVL.

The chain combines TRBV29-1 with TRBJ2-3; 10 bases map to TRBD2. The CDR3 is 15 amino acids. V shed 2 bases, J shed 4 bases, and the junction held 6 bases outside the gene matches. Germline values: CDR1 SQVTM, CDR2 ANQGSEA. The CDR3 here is CSVEIRTSGADTQYF. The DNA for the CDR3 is TGCAGCGTTGAAATCCGCACTAGCGGGGCAGATACGCAGTATTTT.

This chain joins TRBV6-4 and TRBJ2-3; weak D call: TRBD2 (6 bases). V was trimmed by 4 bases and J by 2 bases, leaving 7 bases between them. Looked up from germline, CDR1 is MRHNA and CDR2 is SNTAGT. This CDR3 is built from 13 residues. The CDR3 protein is CASSAGDTDTQYF. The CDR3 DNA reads TGTGCCAGCAGTGCGGGAGACACAGATACGCAGTATTTT.

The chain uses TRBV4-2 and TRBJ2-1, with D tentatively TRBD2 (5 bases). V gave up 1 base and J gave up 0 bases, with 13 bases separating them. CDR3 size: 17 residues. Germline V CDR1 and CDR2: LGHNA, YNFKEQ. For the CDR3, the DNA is TGTGCCAGCAGCCAAGTGCCAGCGGAAGGCTCCTACAATGAGCAGTTCTTC. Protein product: CASSQVPAEGSYNEQFF.

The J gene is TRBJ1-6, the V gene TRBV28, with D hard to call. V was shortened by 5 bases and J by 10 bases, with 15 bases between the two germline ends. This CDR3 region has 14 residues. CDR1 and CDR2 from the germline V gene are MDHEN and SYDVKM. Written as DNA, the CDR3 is TGTGCCAGCAGTCCCAGAGGGTCCGGGTCACCCCTCCACTTT. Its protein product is CASSPRGSGSPLHF. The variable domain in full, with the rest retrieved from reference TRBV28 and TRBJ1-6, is DVKVTQSSRYLVKRTGEKVFLECVQDMDHENMFWYRQDPGLGLRLIYFSYDVKMKEKGDIPEGYSVSREKKERFSLILESASTNQTSMYLCASSPRGSGSPLHFGNGTRLTVT.

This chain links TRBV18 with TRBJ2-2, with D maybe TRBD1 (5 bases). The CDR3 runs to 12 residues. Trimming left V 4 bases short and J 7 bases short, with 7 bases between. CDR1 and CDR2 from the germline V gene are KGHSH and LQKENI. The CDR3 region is CASSQGIGELFF. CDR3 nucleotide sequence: TGTGCCAGCTCACAGGGGATCGGGGAGCTGTTTTTT.

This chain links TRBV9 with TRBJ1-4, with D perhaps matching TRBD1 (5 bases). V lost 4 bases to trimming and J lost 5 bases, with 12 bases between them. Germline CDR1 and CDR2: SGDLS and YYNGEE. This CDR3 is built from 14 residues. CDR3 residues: CASSIGGGNEKLFF. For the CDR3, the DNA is TGTGCCAGCAGCATCGGTGGGGGGAATGAAAAACTGTTTTTT.

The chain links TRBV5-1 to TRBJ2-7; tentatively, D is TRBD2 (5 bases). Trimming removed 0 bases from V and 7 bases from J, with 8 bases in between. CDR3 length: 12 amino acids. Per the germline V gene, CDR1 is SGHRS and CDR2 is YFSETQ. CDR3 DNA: TGCGCCAGCAGCTTGGGGGCGGGTGAGCAGTACTTC. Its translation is CASSLGAGEQYF.

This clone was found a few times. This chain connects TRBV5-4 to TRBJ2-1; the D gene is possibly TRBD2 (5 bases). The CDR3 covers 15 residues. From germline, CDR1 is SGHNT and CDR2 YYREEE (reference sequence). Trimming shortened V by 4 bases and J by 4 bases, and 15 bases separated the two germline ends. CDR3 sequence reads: CASSVDGVGYNEQFF. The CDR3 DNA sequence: TGTGCCAGCAGCGTGGACGGGGTGGGTTACAATGAGCAGTTCTTC.

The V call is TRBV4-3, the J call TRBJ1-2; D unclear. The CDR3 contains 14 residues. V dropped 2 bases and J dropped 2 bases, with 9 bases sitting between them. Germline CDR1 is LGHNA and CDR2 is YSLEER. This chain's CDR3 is CASSQITGNYGYTF. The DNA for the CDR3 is TGCGCCAGCAGCCAAATAACGGGGAACTATGGCTACACCTTC.

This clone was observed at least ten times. The CDR3 DNA is TGTGCCAGCAGTTTAAACAGTAACTATGGCTACACCTTC. As protein: CASSLNSNYGYTF. The rearrangement uses TRBV27 and TRBJ1-2; D not certain. The CDR3 sequence is 13 residues long. V was clipped by 2 bases and J by 1 base, with 5 bases between them. Germline V gene sequence: CDR1 MNHEY, CDR2 SMNVEV (reference sequence).

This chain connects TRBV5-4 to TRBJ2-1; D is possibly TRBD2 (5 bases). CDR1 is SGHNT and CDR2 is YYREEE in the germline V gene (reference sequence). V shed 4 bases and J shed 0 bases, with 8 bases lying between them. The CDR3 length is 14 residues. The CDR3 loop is CASSQSGSYNEQFF. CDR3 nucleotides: TGTGCCAGCAGCCAGAGCGGCTCCTACAATGAGCAGTTCTTC.

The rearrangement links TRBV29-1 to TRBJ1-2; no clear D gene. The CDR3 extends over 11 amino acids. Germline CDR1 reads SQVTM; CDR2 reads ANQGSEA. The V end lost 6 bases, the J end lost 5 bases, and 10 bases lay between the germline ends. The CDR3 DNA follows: TGCAGCGTGCCCAGCAGGTATGGCTACACCTTC. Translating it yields CSVPSRYGYTF.

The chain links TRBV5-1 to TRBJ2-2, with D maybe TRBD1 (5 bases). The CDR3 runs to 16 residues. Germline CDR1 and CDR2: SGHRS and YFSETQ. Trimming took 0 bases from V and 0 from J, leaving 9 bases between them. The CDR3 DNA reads TGCGCCAGCAGCTTGGAAGGACAACCGAACACCGGGGAGCTGTTTTTT. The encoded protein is CASSLEGQPNTGELFF.

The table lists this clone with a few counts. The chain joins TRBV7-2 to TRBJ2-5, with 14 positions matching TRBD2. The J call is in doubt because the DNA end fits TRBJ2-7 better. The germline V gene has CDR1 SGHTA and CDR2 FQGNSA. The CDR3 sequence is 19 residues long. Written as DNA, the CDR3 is TGTGCCAGCAGCTTGCTACCGGGACTAGCGGGAGAAGGTGGCTACGAGCAGTACTTC. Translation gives CASSLLPGLAGEGGYEQYF.